Detailed here is one T cell receptor (beta chain). The data are from a study of Graves' ophthalmopathy and Graves' hyperthyroidism. In the study overall: Peripheral blood sampling occurred at initial diagnosis, before any treatment.

Amplification of TCR beta CDR3 regions used RNA transcripts. A first-round RT-PCR used HTBI primers, followed by a second-round multiplex PCR. One entry per CDR3 protein results from TCRdb running MiXCR on the multiplex PCR reads. The table includes 650,000 to 900,000 distinct CDR3 sequences, roughly 40% detected once. The V and J ends lost 4 bases and 0 bases respectively, with 11 bases between them. This CDR3 is built from 15 residues. The V gene's germline CDR1 is SGDLS and CDR2 YYNGEE. The V gene is TRBV9, the J gene TRBJ1-3; D is uncertain. The clonotype originates from an adult man with Graves' ophthalmopathy. The source material was peripheral blood. CDR3 loop: CASSPDGRSGNTIYF. CDR3 DNA: TGTGCCAGCAGCCCTGACGGACGCTCTGGAAACACCATATATTTT.